In this sample, the clone carrying this T cell receptor (beta chain) turned up a few times. V was pared by 5 bases and J by 0 bases, with 14 bases between. Looked up from germline, CDR1 is LNHDA and CDR2 is SQIVND (reference sequence). The CDR3 extends over 17 amino acids. TCRdb recomputed calls from the 5' RACE reads with MiXCR, one row per CDR3 protein. The data contain 100,000 to 130,000 distinct CDR3 sequences, roughly 14% of them seen just once; the ten biggest clones take up around two fifths. These data originate in a study of T-cell memory formation after mild COVID-19. The chain has TRBV19 and TRBJ2-6; D is unclear. The sample comprised PBMCs or a T cell subset sorted from them (not recorded which). The receptor comes from a man between 18 and 29 years old who had mild COVID-19 (a few samples of this study predate the infection). Cell type and time point are not known. CDR3 sequence (DNA): TGTGCCAGTAGTCAACGGCACCAGAGCTCTGGGGCCAACGTCCTGACTTTC. Amino acids: CASSQRHQSSGANVLTF.